This is a list of T cell receptor beta chains from one sample in a study of T cell repertoires in cytomegalovirus infection. TCRdb reprocessed the reads via MiXCR and lists one record per CDR3 protein. Found here are about 700,000 distinct CDR3 sequences, about 33% of them singletons; the top ten hold about 20%. What these receptors recognize is not known. The specimen was cultured PBMCs, collected from culture after CMV antigen stimulation. The receptors come from a human donor in good health (CMV status not recorded). Some clones in this sample may be carry-over from other donors' samples. Each CDR3 is given with its conserved first and last residue. Each record gives: J gene, CDR3 length, clone size, V gene, CDR3 protein. Size is stated for part of the rows, as once, few or many counts, or as a class when the clone is expanded.

j_gene: TRBJ2-3; len: 16; abundance: many; v_gene: TRBV7-2; CDR3aa: CASSPESGGPTDTQYF
j_gene: TRBJ2-7; len: 12; abundance: NA; v_gene: TRBV7-9; CDR3aa: CASSWGDYEQYF
j_gene: TRBJ2-3; len: 15; abundance: NA; v_gene: TRBV28; CDR3aa: CASRTTSGVLPGGYF
j_gene: TRBJ2-1; len: 13; abundance: NA; v_gene: TRBV7-8; CDR3aa: CASRADPDFGQFF
j_gene: TRBJ2-1; len: 14; abundance: few; v_gene: TRBV19; CDR3aa: CASSNNLAGHEQFF
j_gene: TRBJ1-3; len: 18; abundance: once; v_gene: TRBV18; CDR3aa: CASSPQRLQATSGNTIYF
j_gene: TRBJ2-7; len: 14; abundance: NA; v_gene: TRBV20-1; CDR3aa: CSASGLAGGNEQYF
j_gene: TRBJ2-7; len: 13; abundance: few; v_gene: TRBV7-9; CDR3aa: CASSVGQNYEQYF
j_gene: TRBJ2-3; len: 14; abundance: NA; v_gene: TRBV7-9; CDR3aa: CASSLGPDSSTQYF
j_gene: TRBJ1-5; len: 18; abundance: NA; v_gene: TRBV6-5; CDR3aa: CASSQKPPTWGYNQPQHF
j_gene: TRBJ2-3; len: 13; abundance: many; v_gene: TRBV11-2; CDR3aa: CASSLEFGDTQYF
j_gene: TRBJ1-1; len: 15; abundance: NA; v_gene: TRBV20-1; CDR3aa: CSARDQTGGDTEAFF
j_gene: TRBJ2-7; len: 13; abundance: NA; v_gene: TRBV7-9; CDR3aa: CASGRTEPSEQYF
j_gene: TRBJ2-5; len: 14; abundance: NA; v_gene: TRBV5-5; CDR3aa: CASSLVFSEKTQYF
j_gene: TRBJ2-2; len: 14; abundance: NA; v_gene: TRBV12-3/TRBV12-4; CDR3aa: CASSLLSGPGELFF
j_gene: TRBJ1-1; len: 12; abundance: few; v_gene: TRBV7-9; CDR3aa: CASRRHPLGAFF
j_gene: TRBJ2-4; len: 19; abundance: few; v_gene: TRBV12-3/TRBV12-4; CDR3aa: CASSLGRRGLLLAKNIQYF
j_gene: TRBJ2-4; len: 18; abundance: NA; v_gene: TRBV24-1; CDR3aa: CATSSRTRTSGPSNIQYF
j_gene: TRBJ2-3; len: 14; abundance: many; v_gene: TRBV29-1; CDR3aa: CSVDEGAVTDTQYF
j_gene: TRBJ2-1; len: 16; abundance: many; v_gene: TRBV7-2; CDR3aa: CASSLRLAGNYNEQFF
j_gene: TRBJ1-2; len: 12; abundance: NA; v_gene: TRBV6-2/TRBV6-3; CDR3aa: CASSRGIYGYTF
j_gene: TRBJ1-1; len: 16; abundance: few; v_gene: TRBV5-4; CDR3aa: CASSTAPQGVGTEAFF
j_gene: TRBJ2-7; len: 14; abundance: few; v_gene: TRBV6-5; CDR3aa: CASRRGAKDYEQYF
j_gene: TRBJ1-1; len: 15; abundance: NA; v_gene: TRBV7-2; CDR3aa: CASSLHRTGGSEAFF
j_gene: TRBJ1-2; len: 13; abundance: few; v_gene: TRBV18; CDR3aa: CASSPMGQGGYTF
j_gene: TRBJ2-1; len: 16; abundance: many; v_gene: TRBV7-9; CDR3aa: CASSLLDLVIYNEQFF
j_gene: TRBJ1-2; len: 15; abundance: NA; v_gene: TRBV2; CDR3aa: CASRPPGTVPYGYTF
j_gene: TRBJ2-3; len: 12; abundance: few; v_gene: TRBV20-1; CDR3aa: CSARQNTDTQYF
j_gene: TRBJ1-4; len: 15; abundance: NA; v_gene: TRBV6-1; CDR3aa: CASSEWPAGDEKLFF
j_gene: TRBJ2-5; len: 17; abundance: NA; v_gene: TRBV7-8; CDR3aa: CASSPRREDRGRKTQYF
j_gene: TRBJ2-7; len: 12; abundance: few; v_gene: TRBV6-1; CDR3aa: CASSGGVNEQYF
j_gene: TRBJ2-3; len: 15; abundance: few; v_gene: TRBV7-8; CDR3aa: CASSRRLAAGDTQYF
j_gene: TRBJ2-6; len: 18; abundance: NA; v_gene: TRBV19; CDR3aa: CASSRLQGTNSGANVLTF
j_gene: TRBJ1-1; len: 14; abundance: few; v_gene: TRBV6-2/TRBV6-3; CDR3aa: CASSYFQLGTEAFF
j_gene: TRBJ2-3; len: 15; abundance: NA; v_gene: TRBV5-4; CDR3aa: CASSTLAASTDTQYF
j_gene: TRBJ2-1; len: 13; abundance: NA; v_gene: TRBV7-9; CDR3aa: CASSLLDSNEQFF
j_gene: TRBJ2-2; len: 12; abundance: NA; v_gene: TRBV4-3; CDR3aa: CASSHTTGELFF
j_gene: TRBJ2-5; len: 15; abundance: NA; v_gene: TRBV20-1; CDR3aa: CSAREVSGPAGAQYF
j_gene: TRBJ2-5; len: 13; abundance: NA; v_gene: TRBV2; CDR3aa: CASIVVVQETQYF
j_gene: TRBJ2-7; len: 15; abundance: NA; v_gene: TRBV28; CDR3aa: CAETSPRTKGHEQYF
j_gene: TRBJ1-1; len: 13; abundance: NA; v_gene: TRBV11-2; CDR3aa: CASSLNPGTEAFF
j_gene: TRBJ2-7; len: 14; abundance: NA; v_gene: TRBV7-6; CDR3aa: CASMGGGGGYEQYF
j_gene: TRBJ1-3; len: 14; abundance: NA; v_gene: TRBV6-6; CDR3aa: CASSRGTGGNTIYF
j_gene: TRBJ1-5; len: 13; abundance: many; v_gene: TRBV7-2; CDR3aa: CASSLGTLSPQHF
j_gene: TRBJ2-1; len: 16; abundance: many; v_gene: TRBV7-6; CDR3aa: CASSLEFSGVVAEQFF
j_gene: TRBJ2-3; len: 14; abundance: few; v_gene: TRBV7-8; CDR3aa: CASSRDSNTDTQYF
j_gene: TRBJ2-5; len: 14; abundance: NA; v_gene: TRBV20-1; CDR3aa: CSARGSGGRETQYF
j_gene: TRBJ2-3; len: 15; abundance: many; v_gene: TRBV28; CDR3aa: CASSFSGTSTDTQYF
j_gene: TRBJ2-3; len: 23; abundance: NA; v_gene: TRBV20-1; CDR3aa: CSARDPRGGGRASGIGSTDTQYF
j_gene: TRBJ2-1; len: 15; abundance: few; v_gene: TRBV20-1; CDR3aa: CSATTSRRALWEQFF
j_gene: TRBJ1-1; len: 15; abundance: few; v_gene: TRBV6-2/TRBV6-3; CDR3aa: CASSYLWASNTEAFF
j_gene: TRBJ1-5; len: 19; abundance: many; v_gene: TRBV7-6; CDR3aa: CASNKTEAGPSYSNQPQHF
j_gene: TRBJ2-1; len: 13; abundance: NA; v_gene: TRBV6-5; CDR3aa: CASTRTGDNEQFF
j_gene: TRBJ2-1; len: 12; abundance: NA; v_gene: TRBV5-1; CDR3aa: CASGQGYNEQFF